These 10 T cell receptor beta chains originate from one sample sequenced in a study of blood T cell repertoires in COVID-19. Sequencing used immunoSEQ multiplex PCR; TCRdb keeps in-frame clones, though not all of them. Among roughly 330,000 clones listed, over 75% were seen once. The material sequenced was PBMCs or T cells enriched from blood (not recorded which). The receptors derive from a woman in her twenties or thirties who had recovered from COVID-19.

V is TRBV18 and J is TRBJ1-1; a weak D match, TRBD1 (5 bases). Trimming took 3 bases from V and 3 from J, leaving 14 bases between them. Germline V gene lookup returns CDR1 KGHSH and CDR2 LQKENI. This CDR3 spans 15 amino acids. CDR3 region: CASSPTWGADTEAFF. CDR3 bases: TGTGCCAGCTCACCGACTTGGGGCGCAGACACTGAAGCTTTCTTT.

This clone appeared once. CDR3 sequence: CASSLSRNTGELFF. The CDR3, as DNA: TGTGCCAGCAGCTTAAGTAGGAACACCGGGGAGCTGTTTTTT. This chain uses TRBV7-3 with TRBJ2-2; no clear D gene. Trimming stripped 1 base from V and 1 base from J, with 4 bases between. The CDR3 consists of 14 residues. The germline gives CDR1 SGHTA, CDR2 FQGTGA.

This clone has just a few counts. CDR3 region: CASSHREQNTEAFF. Here the CDR3 DNA reads TGTGCCAGCTCTCACCGGGAGCAGAACACTGAAGCTTTCTTT. The chain couples TRBV25-1 to TRBJ1-1; no definite D call. The CDR3 contains 14 residues. Germline values: CDR1 MGHDK, CDR2 SYGVNS. With 8 bases removed from V and 1 base from J, the gap between germline ends came to 14 bases.

The CDR3 nucleotides read TGTGCCAGCAGCTTAAGGGGAATGTCGGCCTCACCCGGGGCCAACGTCCTGACTTTC. Its translation: CASSLRGMSASPGANVLTF. J is TRBJ2-6 and V is TRBV11-2, with TRBD1 as a possible D gene (5 bases). With 2 bases removed from V and 4 bases from J, the gap between germline ends came to 21 bases. CDR1 is SGHAT and CDR2 is FQNNGV in the germline V gene. The CDR3 runs 19 residues.

This chain connects TRBV7-9 to TRBJ1-4; a weak D match, TRBD1 (5 bases). Trimming took off 3 bases at V and 0 bases at J, with 11 bases between the two ends. The CDR3 sequence is 16 residues long. Germline CDR1 and CDR2: SEHNR and FQNEAQ (reference sequence). This chain's CDR3 is CASSFQTAATNEKLFF. Written as DNA, the CDR3 is TGTGCCAGCAGCTTCCAGACAGCTGCAACTAATGAAAAACTGTTTTTT. Using reference TRBV7-9 and TRBJ1-4 for the parts outside the CDR3, the full variable domain is DTGVSQNPRHKITKRGQNVTFRCDPISEHNRLYWYRQTLGQGPEFLTYFQNEAQLEKSRLLSDRFSAERPKGSFSTLEIQRTEQGDSAMYLCASSFQTAATNEKLFFGSGTQLSVL.

By proportion, this clone is medium-sized (0.01 to 0.1%). The chain uses TRBV6-4 and TRBJ2-2, with D possibly TRBD2 on 6 matching bases. In germline, CDR1 is MRHNA, CDR2 SNTAGT. This CDR3 is 15 amino acids long. V lost 5 bases and J lost 4, with 14 bases in between. The CDR3 DNA reads TGTGCCAGCAGTTACGACCCCGGGAGCACCGGGGAGCTGTTTTTT. It translates to CASSYDPGSTGELFF.

The gene calls are TRBV2 and TRBJ2-2; unclear D gene. The CDR3 has 15 residues. The V gene lost 8 bases and the J gene lost 7 bases, with 20 bases spanning the gap. Germline V gene sequence: CDR1 SNHLY, CDR2 FYNNEI. CDR3 amino acids: CASAKLTGVSGELFF. As DNA, the CDR3 is TGTGCCAGCGCCAAGTTGACTGGCGTGAGCGGGGAGCTGTTTTTT.

CDR3 residues: CASSSLTGGTEAFF. The CDR3 DNA reads TGTGCCAGCAGCTCACTAACAGGGGGCACTGAAGCTTTCTTT. The chain has TRBV7-6 and TRBJ1-1, with 8 bases aligning to TRBD1. Germline assignment: CDR1 SGHVS and CDR2 FNYEAQ. The CDR3 loop spans 14 amino acids. Unmatched junction bases numbered 5, after V lost 4 bases and J lost 4 bases.

The V call is TRBV6-5, the J call TRBJ1-2; D is unclear. The V gene lost 0 bases and the J gene lost 8 bases, with 16 bases spanning the gap. Looked up from germline, CDR1 is MNHEY and CDR2 is SVGAGI. The CDR3 extends over 15 amino acids. The CDR3 coding sequence is TGTGCCAGCAGTTACTCCGGAGGTGGAAGTAGCGGCTACACCTTC. Translating it yields CASSYSGGGSSGYTF.

The chain has TRBV5-6 and TRBJ1-1; D possibly corresponds to TRBD1 (5 bases). The CDR3 consists of 14 residues. V lost 5 bases, J lost 0 bases, and 11 bases lay in between. Per germline, CDR1 SGHDT and CDR2 YYEEEE. The CDR3, as DNA: TGTGCCAGCAGTCGTGGGGGGGTGAACACTGAAGCTTTCTTT. This codes for CASSRGGVNTEAFF.